This paragraph reports one TCR beta chain. This specimen comes from a study of Ad26.COV2.S vaccination and SARS-CoV-2 variants. TCRdb keeps only in-frame clones here, not all; method: immunoSEQ multiplex PCR. The table has some 370,000 clones, roughly 80% seen once. CDR1 is SNHLY, CDR2 FYNNEI, per germline. V shed 3 bases, J shed 6 bases, and the junction held 6 bases outside the gene matches. The CDR3 covers 16 residues. Described treatment: roughly 19 received Ad26.COV2.S at low or high dose, single or two shots; about 5 received placebo; per-sample allocation not given. Vaccine and placebo recipients were sampled on day 63 after the first injection.

This chain uses TRBV2 with TRBJ2-3; 13 positions agree with TRBD2. The origin of this receptor is a person between 18 and 65 years old who received the Ad26.COV2.S COVID-19 vaccine or a placebo. The source material was peripheral blood, sampled in a trial of Ad26.COV2.S vaccine versus placebo. For the CDR3, the DNA is TGTGCCAGCAGTGACCGACTAGCGGGGGGACTGGATACGCAGTATTTT. This codes for CASSDRLAGGLDTQYF.